These T cell receptor beta chains were read from a single sample in a study of blood T cell repertoires in COVID-19. Here immunoSEQ multiplex PCR was the method, and the copy in TCRdb shows in-frame clones only, minus some. The sample has around 160,000 clones, 65% to 85% seen once. The sequenced sample consisted of peripheral blood. These receptor sequences come from a man aged 55 to 69 with active or convalescent COVID-19. CDR3s leave out the opening cysteine and the closing phenylalanine or tryptophan. The D gene is left open where the match is weak.

j_call d_call v_call cdr3_aa
TRBJ1-4 - TRBV7-9 ASSLVSGGTNEKLF
TRBJ2-1 - TRBV28 ASSLPTIGQF
TRBJ2-2 TRBD2 TRBV3-1/TRBV3-2 ASSLRLAGGEGELF
TRBJ2-4 - TRBV11-2 ASSFNAKNIQY
TRBJ1-4 TRBD1 TRBV3-1/TRBV3-2 ASSLRQGDEKLF
TRBJ1-6 TRBD1 TRBV14 ASSPGQGAGSPLH
TRBJ2-7 - TRBV30 AWSHSSYEQY
TRBJ2-5 TRBD1 TRBV3-1/TRBV3-2 ASSGQGGETQY
TRBJ1-5 TRBD1 TRBV6-2/TRBV6-3 ASSQGQTARQPQH
TRBJ2-7 - TRBV14 ASSQEDSQLQY
TRBJ1-1 - TRBV7-8 ASRGASEAF
TRBJ1-2 - TRBV30 AWGEQRQV
TRBJ1-4 - TRBV30 ACNSGRSAEKLF
TRBJ2-2 TRBD2 TRBV9 ASSVEAGAYTGELF
TRBJ1-6 - TRBV6-5 ASTLGGGSNSPLH
TRBJ1-4 - TRBV28 ASSHIKTAVREKLF
TRBJ2-1 - TRBV6-1 ASSDFYGNEQF
TRBJ2-1 - TRBV21-1 ASSRAGTSGEQF
TRBJ2-7 - TRBV18 ASSPPTGTYEQY
TRBJ1-2 - TRBV19 ASSRAISNYGYT
TRBJ2-1 - TRBV19 ASSIGLRSAEQF
TRBJ1-4 - TRBV5-1 ASSGGALGGNEKLF